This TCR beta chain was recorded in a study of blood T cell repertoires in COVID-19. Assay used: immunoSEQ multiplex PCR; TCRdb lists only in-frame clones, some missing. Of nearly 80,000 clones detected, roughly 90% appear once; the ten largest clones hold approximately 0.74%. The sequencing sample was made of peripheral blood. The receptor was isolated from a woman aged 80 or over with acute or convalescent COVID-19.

The CDR3 sequence: CASSLGDIKNIQYF. The DNA for the CDR3 is TGCGCCAGCAGCTTGGGGGACATAAAAAACATTCAGTACTTC. This sequence joins TRBV5-1 and TRBJ2-4; TRBD1 might be the D (6 bases). V dropped 0 bases and J dropped 4 bases, with 8 bases sitting between them. Germline values: CDR1 SGHRS, CDR2 YFSETQ. This CDR3 comprises 14 residues.